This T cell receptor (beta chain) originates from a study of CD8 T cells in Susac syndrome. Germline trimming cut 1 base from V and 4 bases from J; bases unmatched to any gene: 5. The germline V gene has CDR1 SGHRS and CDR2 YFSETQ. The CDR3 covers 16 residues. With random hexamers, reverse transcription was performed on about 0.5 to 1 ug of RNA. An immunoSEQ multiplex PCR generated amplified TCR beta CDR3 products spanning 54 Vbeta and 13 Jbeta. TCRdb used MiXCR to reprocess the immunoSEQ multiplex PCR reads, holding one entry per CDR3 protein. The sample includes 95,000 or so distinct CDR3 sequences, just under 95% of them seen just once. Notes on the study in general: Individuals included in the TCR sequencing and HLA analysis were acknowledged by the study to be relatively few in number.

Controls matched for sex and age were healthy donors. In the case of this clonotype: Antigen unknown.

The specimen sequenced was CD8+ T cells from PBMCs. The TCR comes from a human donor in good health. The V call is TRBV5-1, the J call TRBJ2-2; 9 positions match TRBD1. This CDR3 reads CASSLSGTGITGELFF. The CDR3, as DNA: TGCGCCAGCAGCTTGAGCGGGACAGGGATCACCGGGGAGCTGTTTTTT.